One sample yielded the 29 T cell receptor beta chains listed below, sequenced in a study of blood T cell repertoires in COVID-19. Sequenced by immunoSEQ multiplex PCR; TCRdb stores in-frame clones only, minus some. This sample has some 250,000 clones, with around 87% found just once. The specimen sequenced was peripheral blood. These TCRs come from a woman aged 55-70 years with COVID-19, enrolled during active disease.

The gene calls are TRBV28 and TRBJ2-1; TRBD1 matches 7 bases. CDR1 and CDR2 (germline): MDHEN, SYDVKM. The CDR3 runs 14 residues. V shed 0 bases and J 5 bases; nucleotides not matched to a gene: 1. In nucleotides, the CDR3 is TGTGCCAGCAGTTTATGGCAGGGGGACAATGAGCAGTTCTTC. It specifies CASSLWQGDNEQFF.

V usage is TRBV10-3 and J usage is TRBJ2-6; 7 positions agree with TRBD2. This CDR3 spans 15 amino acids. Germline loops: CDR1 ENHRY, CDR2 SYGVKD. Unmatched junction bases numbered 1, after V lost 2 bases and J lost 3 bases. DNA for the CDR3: TGTGCCATCAGTGAGCGGACTAGTGGGGCCAACGTCCTGACTTTC. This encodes CAISERTSGANVLTF.

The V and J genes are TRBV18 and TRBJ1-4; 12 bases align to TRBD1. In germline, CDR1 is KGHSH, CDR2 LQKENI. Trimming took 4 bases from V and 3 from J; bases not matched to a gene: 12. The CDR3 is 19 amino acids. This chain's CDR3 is CASSRGVPGQGAANEKLFF. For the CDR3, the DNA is TGTGCCAGCTCACGAGGAGTCCCGGGACAGGGGGCTGCTAATGAAAAACTGTTTTTT.

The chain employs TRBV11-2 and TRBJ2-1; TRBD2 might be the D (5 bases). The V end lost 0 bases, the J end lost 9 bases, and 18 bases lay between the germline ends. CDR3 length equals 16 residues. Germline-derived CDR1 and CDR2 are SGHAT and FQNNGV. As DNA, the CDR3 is TGTGCCAGCAGCTTAGATGTTCGGATCTCAGGAGGTGAGCAGTTCTTC. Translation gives CASSLDVRISGGEQFF.

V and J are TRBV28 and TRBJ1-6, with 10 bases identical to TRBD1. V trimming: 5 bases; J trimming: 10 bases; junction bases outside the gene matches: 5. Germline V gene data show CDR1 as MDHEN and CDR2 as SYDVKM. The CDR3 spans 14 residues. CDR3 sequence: CASSPGDRGSPLHF. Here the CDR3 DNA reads TGTGCCAGCAGTCCCGGGGACAGGGGATCACCCCTCCACTTT.

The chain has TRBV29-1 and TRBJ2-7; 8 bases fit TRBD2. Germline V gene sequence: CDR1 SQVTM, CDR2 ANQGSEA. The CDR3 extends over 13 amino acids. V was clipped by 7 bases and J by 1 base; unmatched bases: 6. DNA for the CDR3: TGCAGCGCCGGGGGGGGCCGGTCCTACGAGCAGTACTTC. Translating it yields CSAGGGRSYEQYF.

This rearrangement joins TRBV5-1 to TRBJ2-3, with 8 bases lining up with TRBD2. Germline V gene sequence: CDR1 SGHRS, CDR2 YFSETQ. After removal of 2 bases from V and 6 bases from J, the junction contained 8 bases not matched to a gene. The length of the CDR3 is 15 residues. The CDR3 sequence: CASSFPGRASDTQYF. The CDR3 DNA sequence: TGCGCCAGCAGCTTCCCCGGGAGGGCTTCGGATACGCAGTATTTT. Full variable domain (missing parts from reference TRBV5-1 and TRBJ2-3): KAGVTQTPRYLIKTRGQQVTLSCSPISGHRSVSWYQQTPGQGLQFLFEYFSETQRNKGNFPGRFSGRQFSNSRSEMNVSTLELGDSALYLCASSFPGRASDTQYFGPGTRLTVL.

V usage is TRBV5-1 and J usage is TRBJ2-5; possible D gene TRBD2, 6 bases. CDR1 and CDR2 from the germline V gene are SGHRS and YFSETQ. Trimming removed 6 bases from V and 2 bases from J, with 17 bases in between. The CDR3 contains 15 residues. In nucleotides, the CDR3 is TGCGCCAGCATCAAAACAGGAGGGATACAAGAGACCCAGTACTTC. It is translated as CASIKTGGIQETQYF.

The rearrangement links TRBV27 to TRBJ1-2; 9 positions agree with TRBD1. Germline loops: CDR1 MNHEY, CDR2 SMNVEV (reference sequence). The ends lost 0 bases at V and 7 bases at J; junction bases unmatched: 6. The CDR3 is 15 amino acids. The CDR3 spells CASSLSGQGGIGYTF. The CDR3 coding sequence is TGTGCCAGCAGTTTATCGGGACAGGGAGGAATTGGCTACACCTTC.

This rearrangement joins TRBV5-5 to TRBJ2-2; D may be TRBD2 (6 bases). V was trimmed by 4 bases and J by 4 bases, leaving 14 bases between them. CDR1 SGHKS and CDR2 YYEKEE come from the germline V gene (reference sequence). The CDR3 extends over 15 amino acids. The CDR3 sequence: CASSTPGLTTGELFF. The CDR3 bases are TGTGCCAGCAGCACTCCGGGACTCACCACCGGGGAGCTGTTTTTT. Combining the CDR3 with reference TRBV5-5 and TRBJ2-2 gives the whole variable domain DAGVTQSPTHLIKTRGQQVTLRCSPISGHKSVSWYQQVLGQGPQFIFQYYEKEERGRGNFPDRFSARQFPNYSSELNVNALLLGDSALYLCASSTPGLTTGELFFGEGSRLTVL.

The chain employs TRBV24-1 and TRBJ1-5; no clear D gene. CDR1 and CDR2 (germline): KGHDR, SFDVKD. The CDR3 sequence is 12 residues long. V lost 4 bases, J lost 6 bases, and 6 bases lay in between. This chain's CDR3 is CATSDHGQPQHF. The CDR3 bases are TGTGCCACCAGTGACCACGGTCAGCCCCAGCATTTT.

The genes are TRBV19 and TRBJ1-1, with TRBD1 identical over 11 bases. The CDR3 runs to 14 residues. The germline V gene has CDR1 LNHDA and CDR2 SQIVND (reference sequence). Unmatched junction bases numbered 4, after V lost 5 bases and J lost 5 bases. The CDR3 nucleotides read TGTGCCAGTAGTTTCGGGACAGGGGGAACTGAAGCTTTCTTT. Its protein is CASSFGTGGTEAFF.

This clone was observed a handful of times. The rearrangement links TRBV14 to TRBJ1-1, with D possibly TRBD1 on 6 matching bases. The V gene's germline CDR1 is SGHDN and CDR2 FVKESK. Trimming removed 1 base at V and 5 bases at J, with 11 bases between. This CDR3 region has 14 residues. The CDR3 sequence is CASSQVLGATEAFF. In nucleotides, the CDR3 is TGTGCCAGCAGCCAAGTTCTGGGGGCAACTGAAGCTTTCTTT.

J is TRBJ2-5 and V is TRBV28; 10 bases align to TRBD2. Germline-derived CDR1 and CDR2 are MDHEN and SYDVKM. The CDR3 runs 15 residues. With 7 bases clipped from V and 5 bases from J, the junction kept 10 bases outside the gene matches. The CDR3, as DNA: TGTGCCAGCAAACCACCAGCGGGAGGGACGGAGACCCAGTACTTC. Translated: CASKPPAGGTETQYF.

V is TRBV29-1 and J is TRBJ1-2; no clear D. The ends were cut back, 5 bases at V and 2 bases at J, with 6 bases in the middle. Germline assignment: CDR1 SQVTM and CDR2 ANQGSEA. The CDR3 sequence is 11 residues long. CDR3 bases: TGCAGCGTTCGCCAGAACTATGGCTACACCTTC. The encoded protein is CSVRQNYGYTF.

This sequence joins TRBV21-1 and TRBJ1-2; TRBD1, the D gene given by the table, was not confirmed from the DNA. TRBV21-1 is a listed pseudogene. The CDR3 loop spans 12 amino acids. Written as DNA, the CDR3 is TGTGCCAGCAGAGGCAGGGGGGATGGCTACACCTTC. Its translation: CASRGRGDGYTF.

The CDR3 DNA sequence: TGTGCCAGCAGTCCGTTAGCGGGTCCCCGCACAGATACGCAGTATTTT. It encodes CASSPLAGPRTDTQYF. The chain is built from TRBV27 and TRBJ2-3, with 7 positions matching TRBD2. The ends lost 5 bases at V and 1 base at J; junction bases unmatched: 9. There are 16 residues in the CDR3. The V gene's germline CDR1 is MNHEY and CDR2 SMNVEV (reference sequence).

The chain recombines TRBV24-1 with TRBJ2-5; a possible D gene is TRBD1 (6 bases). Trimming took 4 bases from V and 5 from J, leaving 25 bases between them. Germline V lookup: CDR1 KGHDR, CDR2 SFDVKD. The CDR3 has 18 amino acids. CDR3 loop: CATSDHRTVVGVRETQYF. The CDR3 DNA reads TGTGCCACCAGTGACCACCGGACAGTGGTGGGGGTCCGGGAGACCCAGTACTTC.

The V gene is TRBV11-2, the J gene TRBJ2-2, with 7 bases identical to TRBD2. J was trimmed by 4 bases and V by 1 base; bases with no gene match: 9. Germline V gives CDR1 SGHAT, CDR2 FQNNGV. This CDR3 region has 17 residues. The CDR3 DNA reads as TGTGCCAGCAGCTTAGTTGCGGCGGGAGTTGGCACCGGGGAGCTGTTTTTT. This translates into CASSLVAAGVGTGELFF.

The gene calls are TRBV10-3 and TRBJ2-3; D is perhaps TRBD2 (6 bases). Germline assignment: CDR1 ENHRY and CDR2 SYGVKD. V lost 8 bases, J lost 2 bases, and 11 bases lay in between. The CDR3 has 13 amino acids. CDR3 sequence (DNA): TGTGCCATCGGGGACTTCCTCACAGATACGCAGTATTTT. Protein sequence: CAIGDFLTDTQYF.

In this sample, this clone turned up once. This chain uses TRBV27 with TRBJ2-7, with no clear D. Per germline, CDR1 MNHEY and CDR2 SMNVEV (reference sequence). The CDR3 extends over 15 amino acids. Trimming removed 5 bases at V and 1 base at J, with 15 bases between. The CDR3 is CASSLYYSASYEQYF. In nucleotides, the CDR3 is TGTGCCAGCAGTCTATACTATTCCGCTTCCTACGAGCAGTACTTC.

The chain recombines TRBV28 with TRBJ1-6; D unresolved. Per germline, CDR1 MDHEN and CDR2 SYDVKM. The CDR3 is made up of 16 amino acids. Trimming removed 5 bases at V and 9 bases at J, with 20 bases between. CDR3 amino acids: CASSPDPIGGGSPLHF. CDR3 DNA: TGTGCCAGCAGTCCGGATCCAATTGGAGGCGGTTCACCCCTCCACTTT.

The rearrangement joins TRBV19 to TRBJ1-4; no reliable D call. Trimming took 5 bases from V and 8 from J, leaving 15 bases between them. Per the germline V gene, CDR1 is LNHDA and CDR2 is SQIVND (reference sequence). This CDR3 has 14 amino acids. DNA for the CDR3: TGTGCCAGTAGTCTCTCGGGGTCTCGGGAAAAACTGTTTTTT. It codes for CASSLSGSREKLFF.

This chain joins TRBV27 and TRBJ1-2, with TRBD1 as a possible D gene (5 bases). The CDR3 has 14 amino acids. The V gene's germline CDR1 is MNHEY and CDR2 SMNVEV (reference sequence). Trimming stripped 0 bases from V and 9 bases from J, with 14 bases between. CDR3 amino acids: CASSLSKGVYSYTF. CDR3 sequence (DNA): TGTGCCAGCAGTTTATCGAAAGGGGTTTACAGCTACACCTTC.

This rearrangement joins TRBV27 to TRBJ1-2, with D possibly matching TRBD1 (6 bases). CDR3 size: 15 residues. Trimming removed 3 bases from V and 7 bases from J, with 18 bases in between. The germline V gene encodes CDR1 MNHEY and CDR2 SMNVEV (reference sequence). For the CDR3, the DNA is TGTGCCAGCAGTTTCTTCTACAGGGACCGCTCTGGCTACACCTTC. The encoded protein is CASSFFYRDRSGYTF.

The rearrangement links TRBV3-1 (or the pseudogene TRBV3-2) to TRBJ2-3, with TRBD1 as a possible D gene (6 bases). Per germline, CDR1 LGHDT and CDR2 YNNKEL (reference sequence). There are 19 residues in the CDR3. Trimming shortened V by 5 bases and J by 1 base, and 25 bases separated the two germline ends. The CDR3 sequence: CASSRIFLMEQGGTDTQYF. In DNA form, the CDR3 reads TGTGCCAGCAGCAGAATCTTCCTTATGGAACAGGGAGGCACAGATACGCAGTATTTT.

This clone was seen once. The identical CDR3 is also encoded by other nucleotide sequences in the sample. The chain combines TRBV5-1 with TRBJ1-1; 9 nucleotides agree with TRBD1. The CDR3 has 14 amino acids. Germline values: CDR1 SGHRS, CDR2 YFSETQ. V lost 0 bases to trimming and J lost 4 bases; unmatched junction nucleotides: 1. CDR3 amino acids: CASSLGQGGTEAFF. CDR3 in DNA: TGCGCCAGCAGCTTGGGACAGGGGGGCACTGAAGCTTTCTTT. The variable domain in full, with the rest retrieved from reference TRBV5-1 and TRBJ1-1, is KAGVTQTPRYLIKTRGQQVTLSCSPISGHRSVSWYQQTPGQGLQFLFEYFSETQRNKGNFPGRFSGRQFSNSRSEMNVSTLELGDSALYLCASSLGQGGTEAFFGQGTRLTVV.

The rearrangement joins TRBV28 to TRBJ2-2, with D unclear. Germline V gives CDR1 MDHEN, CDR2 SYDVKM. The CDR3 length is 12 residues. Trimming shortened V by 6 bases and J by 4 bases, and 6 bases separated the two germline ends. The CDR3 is CASSVSTGELFF. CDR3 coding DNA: TGTGCCAGCAGCGTATCCACCGGGGAGCTGTTTTTT. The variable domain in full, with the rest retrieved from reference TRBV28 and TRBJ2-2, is DVKVTQSSRYLVKRTGEKVFLECVQDMDHENMFWYRQDPGLGLRLIYFSYDVKMKEKGDIPEGYSVSREKKERFSLILESASTNQTSMYLCASSVSTGELFFGEGSRLTVL.

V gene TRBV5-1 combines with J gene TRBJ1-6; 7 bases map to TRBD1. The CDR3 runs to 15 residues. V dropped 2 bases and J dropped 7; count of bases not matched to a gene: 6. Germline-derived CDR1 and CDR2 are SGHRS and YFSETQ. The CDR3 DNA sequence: TGCGCCAGCAGCTTCGGTGACAGGGCCAATTCACCCCTCCACTTT. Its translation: CASSFGDRANSPLHF.